This T cell receptor (beta chain) emerged from a study of response to subunit inactivated influenza vaccine. This clonotype occurred many times. The CDR3 totals 16 residues. Germline V lookup: CDR1 SGHVS, CDR2 FQNEAQ. Trimming removed 2 bases at V and 2 bases at J, with 13 bases between. TCRdb passed the RT-PCR reads through MiXCR, listing each CDR3 protein once. The table has fewer than 350,000 distinct CDR3 sequences, 21% seen once; the top ten hold 10% to 13%. V gene TRBV7-8 combines with J gene TRBJ1-5; D is possibly TRBD1 (5 bases). This clonotype was obtained from a man in his fifties or sixties who received an inactivated influenza vaccine. This sample comprised PBMCs from blood, obtained less than 22 months after vaccination. The CDR3 spells CASSLREGTRNQPQHF. CDR3 nucleotide sequence: TGTGCCAGCAGCTTACGCGAAGGGACGCGCAATCAGCCCCAGCATTTT.